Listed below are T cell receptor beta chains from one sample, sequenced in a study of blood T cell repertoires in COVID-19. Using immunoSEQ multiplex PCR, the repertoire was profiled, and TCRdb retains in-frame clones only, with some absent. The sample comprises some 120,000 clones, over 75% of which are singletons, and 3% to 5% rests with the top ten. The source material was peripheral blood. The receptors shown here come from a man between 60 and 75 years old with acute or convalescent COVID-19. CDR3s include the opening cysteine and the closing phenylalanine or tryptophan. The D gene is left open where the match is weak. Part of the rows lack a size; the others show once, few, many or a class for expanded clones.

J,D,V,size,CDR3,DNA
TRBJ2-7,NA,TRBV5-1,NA,CASSRRQSYEQYF,TGCGCCAGCAGCCGCCGACAATCCTACGAGCAGTACTTC
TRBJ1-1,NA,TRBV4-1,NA,CASSPTHPGHDEAFF,TGCGCCAGCAGCCCGACCCATCCGGGACACGATGAAGCTTTCTTT
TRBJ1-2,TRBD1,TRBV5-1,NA,CASSLGQGDGYGYTF,TGCGCCAGCAGCTTGGGGCAGGGGGATGGCTATGGCTACACCTTC
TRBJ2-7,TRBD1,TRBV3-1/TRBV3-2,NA,CASSRGQGSYEQYF,TGTGCCAGCAGCCGTGGACAGGGTTCGTACGAGCAGTACTTC
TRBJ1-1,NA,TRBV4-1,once,CASSQGPNTEAFF,TGCGCCAGCAGCCAAGGGCCGAACACTGAAGCTTTCTTT
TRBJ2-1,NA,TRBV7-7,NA,CASSLGDSSYNEQFF,TGTGCCAGCAGCTTAGGGGACTCTTCCTACAATGAGCAGTTCTTC
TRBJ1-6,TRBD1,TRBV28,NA,CASSFLETGDSPLHF,TGTGCCAGCAGTTTTCTTGAGACAGGGGATTCACCCCTCCACTTT
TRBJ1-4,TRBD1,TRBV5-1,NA,CASSPSGTDEKLFF,TGCGCCAGCAGTCCATCCGGGACAGATGAAAAACTGTTTTTT
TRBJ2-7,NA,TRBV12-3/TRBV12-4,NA,CASSLGHEQYF,TGTGCCAGCAGTTTGGGCCACGAGCAGTACTTC
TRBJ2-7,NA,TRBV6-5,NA,CASSPRGPGDEQYF,TGTGCCAGCAGTCCCCGCGGGCCGGGCGACGAGCAGTACTTC
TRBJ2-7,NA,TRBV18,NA,CASSPYRVEMDEQYF,TGTGCCAGCTCACCCTACAGGGTCGAAATGGACGAGCAGTACTTC
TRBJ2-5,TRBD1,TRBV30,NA,CAWSATGGQTQYF,TGTGCCTGGAGTGCGACAGGGGGGCAGACCCAGTACTTC
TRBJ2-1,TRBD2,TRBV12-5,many,CASGLVVSGSMNEQFF,TGTGCTAGTGGTTTGGTTGTTAGCGGGAGCATGAATGAGCAGTTCTTC
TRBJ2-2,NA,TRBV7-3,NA,CASSLGGPAVGELFF,TGTGCCAGCAGCTTAGGAGGCCCCGCGGTGGGGGAGCTGTTTTTT
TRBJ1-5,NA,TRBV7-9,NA,CASSLGGLQHF,TGTGCCAGCAGCTTAGGAGGGCTACAGCATTTT
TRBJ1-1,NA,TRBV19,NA,CASRTGTRNMNTEAFF,TGTGCCAGTAGGACAGGAACGAGAAACATGAACACTGAAGCTTTCTTT
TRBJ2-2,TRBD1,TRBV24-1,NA,CATSDLGLTGVTGELFF,TGTGCCACCAGTGATCTCGGCCTGACAGGGGTCACCGGGGAGCTGTTTTTT
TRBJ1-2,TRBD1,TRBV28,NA,CASSFRGQGLFYGYTF,TGTGCCAGCAGTTTTAGGGGACAGGGGCTCTTTTATGGCTACACCTTC
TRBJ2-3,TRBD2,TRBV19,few,CASSLGLAADTQYF,TGTGCCAGTAGCTTGGGACTAGCGGCAGATACGCAGTATTTT
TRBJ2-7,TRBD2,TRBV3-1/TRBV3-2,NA,CASSLAGEAYEQYF,TGTGCCAGCAGCCTGGCGGGGGAGGCCTACGAGCAGTACTTC
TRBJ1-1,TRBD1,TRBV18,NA,CASSANLQGGTNTEAFF,TGTGCCAGCTCAGCGAACTTACAGGGGGGAACAAACACTGAAGCTTTCTTT
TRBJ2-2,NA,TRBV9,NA,CASSFSGNTGELFF,TGTGCCAGCAGCTTCTCGGGGAACACCGGGGAGCTGTTTTTT
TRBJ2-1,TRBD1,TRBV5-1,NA,CASSPGQGNEQFF,TGCGCCAGCAGCCCCGGACAGGGCAATGAGCAGTTCTTC
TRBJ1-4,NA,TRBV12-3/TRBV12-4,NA,CASSQRQDEKLFF,TGTGCCAGCAGCCAAAGACAGGATGAAAAACTGTTTTTT
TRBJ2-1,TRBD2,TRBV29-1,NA,CSVETGLAPYQFF,TGCAGCGTTGAAACGGGACTAGCCCCCTATCAGTTCTTC
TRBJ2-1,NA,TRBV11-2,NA,CASSFGQYNEQFF,TGTGCCAGCAGCTTTGGACAGTACAATGAGCAGTTCTTC
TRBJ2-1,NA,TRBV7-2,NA,CASSSRQSSEQFF,TGTGCCAGCAGCTCGCGACAGAGCTCCGAGCAGTTCTTC
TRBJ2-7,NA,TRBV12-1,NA,CASSFNGTSGSPYEQYF,TGTGCCAGCAGCTTTAACGGGACTAGCGGGAGCCCCTACGAGCAGTACTTC
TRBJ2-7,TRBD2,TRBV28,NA,CASSPRLAGSYEQYF,TGTGCCAGCAGCCCTCGACTAGCGGGATCCTACGAGCAGTACTTC
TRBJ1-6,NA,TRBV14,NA,CASSPEQFRSPLHF,TGTGCCAGCAGCCCCGAACAGTTTCGTTCACCCCTCCACTTT
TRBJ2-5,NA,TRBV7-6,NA,CASSLAGTGETQYF,TGTGCCAGCAGCTTAGCGGGGACTGGGGAGACCCAGTACTTC
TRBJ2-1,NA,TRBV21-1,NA,CASSKMRQTPSYNEQFF,TGTGCCAGCAGCAAAATGAGACAGACACCTTCCTACAATGAGCAGTTCTTC
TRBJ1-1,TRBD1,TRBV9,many,CASSSTGVQTEAFF,TGTGCCAGCAGCAGTACAGGGGTACAGACTGAAGCTTTCTTT
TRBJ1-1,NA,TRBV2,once,CASTRGLDSEAFF,TGTGCCAGCACCCGGGGACTTGACTCTGAAGCTTTCTTT
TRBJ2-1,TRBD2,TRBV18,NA,CASSPPGLAVPYNEQFF,TGTGCCAGCTCACCACCGGGACTAGCGGTACCATACAATGAGCAGTTCTTC
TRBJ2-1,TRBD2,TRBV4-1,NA,CASSQDVASGKYNEQFF,TGCGCCAGCAGCCAAGATGTTGCTAGCGGGAAGTACAATGAGCAGTTCTTC
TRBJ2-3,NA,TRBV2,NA,CASTQERGTDTQYF,TGTGCCAGCACCCAAGAGAGGGGCACAGATACGCAGTATTTT
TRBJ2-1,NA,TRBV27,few,CASSSGGNEQFF,TGTGCCAGCAGTTCCGGAGGCAATGAGCAGTTCTTC
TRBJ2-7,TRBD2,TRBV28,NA,CASPGTSGPKGAYEQYF,TGTGCCAGTCCCGGGACTAGCGGGCCAAAGGGAGCCTACGAGCAGTACTTC
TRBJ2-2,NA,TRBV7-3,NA,CASSLTVNTGELFF,TGTGCCAGCAGCTTAACCGTGAACACCGGGGAGCTGTTTTTT
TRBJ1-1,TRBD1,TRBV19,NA,CASTLAGTANTEAFF,TGTGCCAGTACCCTCGCCGGGACAGCGAACACTGAAGCTTTCTTT
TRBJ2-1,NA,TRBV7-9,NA,CASSSPLSYNEQFF,TGTGCCAGCAGCTCCCCCCTCTCCTACAATGAGCAGTTCTTC
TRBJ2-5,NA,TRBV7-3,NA,CASSRGIQETQYF,TGTGCCAGCAGCCGCGGTATCCAAGAGACCCAGTACTTC
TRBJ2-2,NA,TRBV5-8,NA,CASSLGGAGELFF,TGTGCCAGCAGCTTGGGGGGAGCCGGGGAGCTGTTTTTT
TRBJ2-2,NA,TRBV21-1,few,CASSNSTSGNPKVGELFF,TGTGCCAGCAGCAACTCAACTAGCGGGAACCCCAAGGTAGGGGAGCTGTTTTTT
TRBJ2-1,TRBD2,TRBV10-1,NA,CASPEQGPGLAPELSYNEQFF,TGCGCCAGCCCCGAACAGGGGCCGGGACTAGCGCCCGAACTTAGCTACAATGAGCAGTTCTTC
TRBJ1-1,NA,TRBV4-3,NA,CASSQDLTVVEAFF,TGCGCCAGCAGCCAAGATTTAACGGTCGTTGAAGCTTTCTTT
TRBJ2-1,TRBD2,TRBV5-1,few,CASSLNSRLAVFF,TGCGCCAGCAGCTTGAATTCCAGACTAGCGGTCTTCTTC
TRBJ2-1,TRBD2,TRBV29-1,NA,CSVEDESGSFNNEQFF,TGCAGCGTTGAAGATGAGAGCGGGAGTTTCAACAATGAGCAGTTCTTC
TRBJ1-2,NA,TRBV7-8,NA,CASSPPGNYGYTF,TGTGCCAGCAGCCCCCCGGGGAACTATGGCTACACCTTC
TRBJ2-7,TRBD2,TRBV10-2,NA,CASSGTSGTYEQYF,TGCGCCAGCAGTGGGACTAGCGGGACCTACGAGCAGTACTTC
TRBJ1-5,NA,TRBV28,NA,CASSSAADNQPQHF,TGTGCCAGCAGTTCGGCGGCAGACAATCAGCCCCAGCATTTT
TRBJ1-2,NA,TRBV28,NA,CASSLGELIYGYTF,TGTGCCAGCAGTTTAGGGGAGCTCATTTATGGCTACACCTTC
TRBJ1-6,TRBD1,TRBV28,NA,CASSLDRGHLDSPLHF,TGTGCCAGCAGTTTAGACAGGGGGCATCTAGATTCACCCCTCCACTTT
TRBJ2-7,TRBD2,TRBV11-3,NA,CASSLEGTSGVSYEQYF,TGTGCCAGCAGCTTAGAAGGGACTAGCGGGGTTTCCTACGAGCAGTACTTC
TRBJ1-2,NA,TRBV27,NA,CASSPTHNYGYTF,TGTGCCAGCAGTCCTACCCATAACTATGGCTACACCTTC
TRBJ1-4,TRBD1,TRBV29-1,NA,CSVVGTGQEKLFF,TGCAGCGTTGTCGGGACAGGGCAGGAAAAACTGTTTTTT
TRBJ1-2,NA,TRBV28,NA,CASSHKPNYGYTF,TGTGCCAGCAGCCACAAACCTAACTATGGCTACACCTTC
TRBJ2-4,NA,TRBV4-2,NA,CASSQDINSQNIQYF,TGTGCCAGCAGCCAAGATATCAACAGTCAAAACATTCAGTACTTC